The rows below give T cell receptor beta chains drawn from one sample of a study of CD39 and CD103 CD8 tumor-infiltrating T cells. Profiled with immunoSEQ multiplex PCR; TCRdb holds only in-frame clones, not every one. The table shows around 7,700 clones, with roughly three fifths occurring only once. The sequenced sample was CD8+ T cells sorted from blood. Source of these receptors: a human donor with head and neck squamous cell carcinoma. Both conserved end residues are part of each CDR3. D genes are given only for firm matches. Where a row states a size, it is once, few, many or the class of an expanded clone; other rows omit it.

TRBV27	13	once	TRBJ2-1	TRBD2	CASPGLAGGISFF	TGTGCCAGCCCAGGACTAGCGGGGGGTATCTCGTTCTTC
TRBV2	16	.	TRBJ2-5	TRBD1	CASRDPGQGEQETQYF	TGTGCCAGCCGTGACCCGGGACAGGGGGAACAAGAGACCCAGTACTTC
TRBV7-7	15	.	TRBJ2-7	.	CASSLGVGGTYEQYF	TGTGCTAGCAGCTTAGGGGTAGGTGGCACCTACGAGCAGTACTTC
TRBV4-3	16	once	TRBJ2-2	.	CASSQDLERNTGELFF	TGCGCCAGCAGCCAAGATCTCGAGCGGAACACCGGGGAGCTGTTTTTT
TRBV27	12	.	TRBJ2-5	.	CASADRDETQYF	TGTGCCAGCGCCGACCGGGACGAGACCCAGTACTTC
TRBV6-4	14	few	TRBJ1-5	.	CASSDSHGNQPQHF	TGTGCCAGCAGTGACTCGCATGGCAATCAGCCCCAGCATTTT
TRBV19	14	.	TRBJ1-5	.	CASSKTSGSQPQHF	TGTGCCAGTAGTAAAACCTCCGGGAGTCAGCCCCAGCATTTT
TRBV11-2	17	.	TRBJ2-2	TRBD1	CASSLGPGQGTTGELFF	TGTGCCAGCAGCTTAGGTCCGGGACAGGGGACCACCGGGGAGCTGTTTTTT
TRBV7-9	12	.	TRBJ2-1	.	CASSLRSDEQFF	TGTGCCAGCAGCCTACGGTCAGATGAGCAGTTCTTC
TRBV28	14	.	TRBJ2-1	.	CASSRDLAPGEQFF	TGTGCCAGCAGCCGCGACCTGGCGCCCGGTGAGCAGTTCTTC
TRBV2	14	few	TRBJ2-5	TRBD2	CASSESGARETQYF	TGTGCCAGCAGTGAGAGCGGGGCGCGGGAGACCCAGTACTTC
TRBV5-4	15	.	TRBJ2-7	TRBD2	CASSLIAGGDYEQYF	TGTGCCAGCAGCTTGATAGCGGGAGGGGACTACGAGCAGTACTTC
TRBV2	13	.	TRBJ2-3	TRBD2	CASGLAGTDTQYF	TGTGCCAGTGGACTAGCGGGCACAGATACGCAGTATTTT
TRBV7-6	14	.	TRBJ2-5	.	CASNIGPWPETQYF	TGTGCCAGCAACATAGGGCCCTGGCCGGAGACCCAGTACTTC
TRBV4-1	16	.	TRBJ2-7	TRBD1	CASSPDPGTGVYEQYF	TGCGCCAGCAGCCCCGACCCGGGGACAGGGGTCTACGAGCAGTACTTC
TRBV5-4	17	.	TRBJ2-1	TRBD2	CASSLEASGGALNEQFF	TGTGCCAGCAGCTTGGAGGCTAGCGGGGGGGCGCTCAATGAGCAGTTCTTC
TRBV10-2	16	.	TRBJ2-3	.	CASSRLVGGYTDTQYF	TGCGCCAGCAGTCGGCTAGTAGGAGGTTACACAGATACGCAGTATTTT
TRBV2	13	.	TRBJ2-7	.	CASSEGGAYEQYF	TGTGCCAGCAGTGAGGGGGGCGCCTACGAGCAGTACTTC
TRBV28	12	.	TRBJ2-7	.	CASSLYSYEQYF	TGTGCCAGCAGTTTATATTCCTACGAGCAGTACTTC
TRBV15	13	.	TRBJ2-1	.	CATSFGGRNEQFF	TGTGCCACCAGCTTCGGGGGCCGCAATGAGCAGTTCTTC
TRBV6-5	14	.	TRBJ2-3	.	CASSYWGAGDTQYF	TGTGCCAGCAGTTACTGGGGGGCGGGGGATACGCAGTATTTT
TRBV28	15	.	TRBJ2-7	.	CASSLNPQGTYEQYF	TGTGCCAGCAGTTTGAACCCCCAGGGAACCTACGAGCAGTACTTC
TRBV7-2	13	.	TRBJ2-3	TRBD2	CASGRLAGDTQYF	TGTGCCAGCGGCAGACTAGCGGGAGATACGCAGTATTTT
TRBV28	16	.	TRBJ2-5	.	CASSPTLISLQETQYF	TGTGCCAGCAGTCCGACCTTAATCAGCTTACAAGAGACCCAGTACTTC
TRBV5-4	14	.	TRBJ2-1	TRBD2	CASSLGLAGDEQFF	TGTGCCAGCAGCTTGGGACTAGCGGGGGATGAGCAGTTCTTC
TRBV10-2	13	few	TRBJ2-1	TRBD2	CASAREAYNEQFF	TGCGCCAGCGCACGGGAGGCCTACAATGAGCAGTTCTTC
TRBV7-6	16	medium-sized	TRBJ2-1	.	CASSLLGFSSYNEQFF	TGTGCCAGCAGCTTACTTGGTTTCAGCTCCTACAATGAGCAGTTCTTC
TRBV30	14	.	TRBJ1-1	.	CAWSFRERNTEAFF	TGTGCCTGGAGCTTCAGGGAACGAAACACTGAAGCTTTCTTT